A single TCR beta chain is shown here with its context. This sample is part of a study of shared clonotypes between healthy human individuals. The CDR3 spans 15 residues. V gave up 2 bases and J gave up 3 bases; unmatched junction bases: 6. CDR1 and CDR2 from the germline V gene are MGHRA and YSYEKL. Some clones are missing from TCRdb's copy, which holds only in-frame ones; the method was immunoSEQ multiplex PCR. This sample has nearly 2 million clones, with roughly 95% found just once. Naive CD8 isolation took CD45RO-negative cells positively selected for CCR7 and excluded terminally differentiated effector memory CD45RA+ cells.

This clonotype was sampled from a man younger than 35 in good health. The sequenced sample was naive CD8+ T cells sorted from blood. The rearrangement links TRBV4-1 to TRBJ2-5; 7 bases map to TRBD1. Here the CDR3 reads CASSQTDRAKETQYF. The CDR3 DNA follows: TGCGCCAGCAGCCAAACCGACAGGGCCAAAGAGACCCAGTACTTC.